The text below deals with one T cell receptor (beta chain). What it binds is not known. The data derive from a study of regulatory T cells. General observations from the study: Hydrophobic residues at CDR3 positions 6 and 7 were enriched in conventional CD4+ T cells of CD3G-deficient patients.

The primer mix had 52 TRBV and 13 TRBJ primers. Method: immunoSEQ multiplex PCR; TCRdb's copy keeps in-frame clones and lacks some. The table has some 30,000 clones, over 90% seen once. V was trimmed by 3 bases and J by 1 base, leaving 16 bases between them. The CDR3 runs 16 residues. Per the germline V gene, CDR1 is MNHNS and CDR2 is SASEGT. All CD3G-deficient patients showed autoimmunity, more severe in two. Patients aged 2 to 39 years had fewer naive T cells. Sorting split CD4+ cells into CD25-high CD127-low Tregs and CD25-low CD127-high conventional T cells. The chain is built from TRBV6-1 and TRBJ2-7; maybe TRBD2 (6 bases). Material: conventional CD4+ T cells sorted from blood. This TCR came from a child aged 2 to 10 with CD3G deficiency. DNA of the CDR3: TGTGCCAGCAGTGAGGGGCGCGCGCGGGGTTCCTACGAGCAGTACTTC. As protein: CASSEGRARGSYEQYF.